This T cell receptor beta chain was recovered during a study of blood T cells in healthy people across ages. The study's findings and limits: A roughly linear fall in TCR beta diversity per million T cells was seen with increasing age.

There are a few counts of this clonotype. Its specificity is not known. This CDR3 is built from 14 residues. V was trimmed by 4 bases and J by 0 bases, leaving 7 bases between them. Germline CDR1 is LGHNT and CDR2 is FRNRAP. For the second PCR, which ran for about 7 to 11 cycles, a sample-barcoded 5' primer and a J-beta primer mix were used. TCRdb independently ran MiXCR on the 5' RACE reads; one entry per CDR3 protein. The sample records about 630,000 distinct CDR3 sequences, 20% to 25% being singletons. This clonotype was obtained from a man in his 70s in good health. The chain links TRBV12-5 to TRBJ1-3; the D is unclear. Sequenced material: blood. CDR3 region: CASGSPNSGNTIYF. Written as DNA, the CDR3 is TGTGCTAGTGGTTCCCCCAACTCTGGAAACACCATATATTTT.